The 32 T cell receptor beta chains in this list originate from one sample, sequenced in a study of blood T cells in healthy people across ages. Then a second PCR, running roughly 7 to 11 cycles, was carried out with a sample-barcoded 5' primer and a J-beta primer mix. TCRdb used MiXCR to reprocess the 5' RACE reads, holding one entry per CDR3 protein. The sample yields about 1.8 million distinct CDR3 sequences, around half seen once. Specimen: blood. The receptor set was obtained from a woman aged 40-49 years in good health.

The chain links TRBV20-1 to TRBJ2-1, with D tentatively TRBD1 or TRBD2 (5 bases each). The CDR3 length is 15 residues. CDR1 is DFQATT, CDR2 SNEGSKA, per germline (reference sequence). Trimming stripped 1 base from V and 6 bases from J, with 16 bases between. Here the CDR3 reads CSARAALGTANEQFF. The CDR3 nucleotides are TGCAGTGCTAGAGCAGCCCTAGGGACCGCCAATGAGCAGTTCTTC.

This clonotype has a handful of counts. The V call is TRBV11-3, the J call TRBJ2-5; possibly TRBD1 for D (6 bases). Germline CDR1 SGHNT, CDR2 YENEEA. The CDR3 has 13 residues. V was shortened by 5 bases and J by 5 bases, with 12 bases between the two germline ends. Written as DNA, the CDR3 is TGTGCCAGCAGCCCACACAGGGAGGAGACCCAGTACTTC. Protein: CASSPHREETQYF.

V is TRBV20-1 and J is TRBJ2-6; D is tentatively TRBD1 or TRBD2 (6 bases each). Germline CDR1 is DFQATT and CDR2 is SNEGSKA (reference sequence). This CDR3 has 20 residues. With 8 bases removed from V and 0 bases from J, the gap between germline ends came to 29 bases. CDR3 loop: CSTSEGVRGAFDSGANVLTF. The DNA for the CDR3 is TGCAGTACCTCGGAAGGGGTAAGGGGGGCCTTCGACTCTGGGGCCAACGTCCTGACTTTC.

This rearrangement joins TRBV6-5 to TRBJ2-5; 14 nucleotides align to TRBD2. The CDR3 loop spans 18 amino acids. With V trimmed by 0 bases and J by 11 bases, 14 bases remained unmatched. Germline V gene data show CDR1 as MNHEY and CDR2 as SVGAGI. CDR3 residues: CASSYSGTSGGTSDEQYF. The CDR3 DNA reads as TGTGCCAGCAGTTACTCCGGGACTAGCGGGGGCACGTCGGATGAGCAGTACTTC.

This chain joins TRBV3-1 and TRBJ2-3; D may be TRBD2 (6 bases). With 4 bases removed from V and 5 bases from J, the gap between germline ends came to 22 bases. Germline CDR1 LGHDT, CDR2 YNNKEL (reference sequence). The CDR3 runs 17 residues. The CDR3 is CASSPSPGEPMGDTQYF. CDR3 nucleotides: TGTGCCAGCAGCCCCTCTCCGGGGGAACCCATGGGAGATACGCAGTATTTT.

This clonotype has only a few counts. This chain connects TRBV20-1 to TRBJ2-4, with TRBD2 identical over 10 bases. There are 14 residues in the CDR3. Germline values: CDR1 DFQATT, CDR2 SNEGSKA (reference sequence). V lost 0 bases and J lost 8; bases outside the gene matches: 4. DNA for the CDR3: TGCAGTGCTAGAGATGAGCGGGGGGGGTACATTCAGTACTTC. It codes for CSARDERGGYIQYF.

Only a few counts were recorded for this clonotype. The chain joins TRBV14 to TRBJ2-7; the match to TRBD1 covers 9 bases. The CDR3 is made up of 17 amino acids. The germline V gene encodes CDR1 SGHDN and CDR2 FVKESK. The trim removed 3 bases at V and 2 bases at J, leaving 11 bases unmatched. CDR3 sequence: CASSQETGTGFPYEQYF. The CDR3 region has the DNA TGTGCCAGCAGCCAGGAAACCGGGACAGGGTTTCCCTACGAGCAGTACTTC.

This chain connects TRBV10-3 to TRBJ2-7, with TRBD2 matching 12 bases. Losses at the gene ends were 2 bases for V and 3 bases for J; bases not matched to a gene: 5. CDR1 is ENHRY, CDR2 SYGVKD, per germline. The CDR3 sequence is 16 residues long. As DNA, the CDR3 is TGTGCCATCAGTGAGCGACTAGCGGGGGAACTCTACGAGCAGTACTTC. It yields the protein CAISERLAGELYEQYF.

This chain links TRBV24-1 with TRBJ2-1; unclear D gene. Between the trimmed V and J ends, which lost 2 bases and 7 bases, there was a span of 11 bases. Germline values: CDR1 KGHDR, CDR2 SFDVKD. CDR3 length: 14 residues. This CDR3 is CATSDSPVENEQFF. DNA of the CDR3: TGTGCCACCAGTGATTCGCCCGTAGAAAATGAGCAGTTCTTC.

The chain links TRBV24-1 to TRBJ2-3, with D perhaps TRBD2 (6 bases). The CDR3 consists of 16 residues. Germline V CDR1 and CDR2: KGHDR, SFDVKD. Trimming stripped 3 bases from V and 2 bases from J, with 14 bases between. CDR3 protein: CATSDQVGGTTDTQYF. The CDR3 DNA reads TGTGCCACCAGTGATCAAGTGGGGGGAACCACAGATACGCAGTATTTT.

The chain combines TRBV29-1 with TRBJ2-1; maybe TRBD1 (6 bases). This CDR3 is 16 amino acids long. Germline-derived CDR1 and CDR2 are SQVTM and ANQGSEA. The ends were cut back, 1 base at V and 5 bases at J, with 18 bases in the middle. The CDR3 nucleotides read TGCAGCGTTGAAGGGATTCGGGCAGGGGTCCACAATGAGCAGTTCTTC. It translates to CSVEGIRAGVHNEQFF.

J is TRBJ2-1 and V is TRBV6-1; a possible D gene is TRBD1 (6 bases). V was pared by 5 bases and J by 6 bases, with 14 bases between. Germline V gene lookup returns CDR1 MNHNS and CDR2 SASEGT. The CDR3 totals 14 residues. The CDR3 loop is CASSHRELSNEQFF. CDR3 in DNA: TGTGCCAGCAGTCACAGGGAGCTAAGCAATGAGCAGTTCTTC.

V is TRBV28 and J is TRBJ1-2; D perhaps matches TRBD1 (5 bases). The CDR3 is 13 residues long. Germline loops: CDR1 MDHEN, CDR2 SYDVKM. The V end lost 8 bases, the J end lost 7 bases, and 17 bases lay between the germline ends. The CDR3 sequence: CASGKSGRFGYTF. CDR3 DNA sequence: TGTGCCAGCGGCAAATCGGGGCGATTTGGCTACACCTTC.

Here the CDR3 DNA reads TGTGCCAGCAGAAACCGGGTGGGACAGGGGCAGGAGACCCAGTACTTC. Amino acids: CASRNRVGQGQETQYF. This chain uses TRBV2 with TRBJ2-5, with TRBD1 matching over 10 bases. Germline V lookup: CDR1 SNHLY, CDR2 FYNNEI. This CDR3 comprises 16 residues. V dropped 6 bases and J dropped 5; count of bases not matched to a gene: 12.

The chain uses TRBV5-1 and TRBJ2-1; D unclear. The CDR3 consists of 14 residues. Germline CDR1 is SGHRS and CDR2 is YFSETQ. With 4 bases removed from V and 8 bases from J, the gap between germline ends came to 16 bases. The CDR3, as DNA: TGCGCCAGCAGCCCTTACCCTAATGAGGATGAGCAGTTCTTC. Its protein is CASSPYPNEDEQFF.

This clonotype has just a few counts. J is TRBJ2-1 and V is TRBV3-1; 12 bases are a match to TRBD1. V was clipped by 3 bases and J by 8 bases; unmatched bases: 17. The CDR3 has 19 residues. Germline CDR1 and CDR2: LGHDT and YNNKEL (reference sequence). This CDR3 is CASSHVTGTGGLYEDEQFF. The CDR3 nucleotides read TGTGCCAGCAGCCATGTAACCGGGACAGGGGGCTTATACGAGGATGAGCAGTTCTTC.

V gene TRBV5-5 combines with J gene TRBJ2-3; D ambiguous. The CDR3 extends over 15 amino acids. Per germline, CDR1 SGHKS and CDR2 YYEKEE (reference sequence). V gave up 0 bases and J gave up 3 bases, with 11 bases separating them. The CDR3 spells CASSLAGRETDTQYF. CDR3 DNA: TGTGCCAGCAGCTTGGCCGGTAGGGAAACAGATACGCAGTATTTT.

This clonotype was detected a few times. The chain links TRBV29-1 to TRBJ1-1; no definite D call. Per germline, CDR1 SQVTM and CDR2 ANQGSEA. With 4 bases removed from V and 6 bases from J, the gap between germline ends came to 6 bases. The CDR3 has 10 residues. The CDR3 DNA follows: TGCAGCGTTGTAGGGCCTGAAGCTTTCTTT. Encoded protein: CSVVGPEAFF.

The chain uses TRBV20-1 and TRBJ2-4; D is uncertain. The better agreement between TRBJ2-7 and the DNA end casts doubt on the J call. This CDR3 contains 14 residues. CDR1 and CDR2 from the germline V gene are DFQATT and SNEGSKA (reference sequence). The CDR3 spells CSAGASGSYYEQYF. CDR3 sequence (DNA): TGCAGTGCTGGAGCCTCCGGGTCTTACTACGAGCAGTACTTC.

As regards this clonotype: This clone may be a read error of a much larger clone one base away. CDR3: CSAKTLRDRGMETQFF. The CDR3 DNA reads TGCAGTGCCAAAACCCTACGGGACAGGGGAATGGAGACCCAGTTCTTC. The V and J genes are TRBV20-1 and TRBJ2-1; 10 bases match TRBD1. In germline, CDR1 is DFQATT, CDR2 SNEGSKA (reference sequence). With V trimmed by 6 bases and J by 13 bases, 21 bases remained unmatched. The CDR3 contains 16 residues.

This chain connects TRBV4-1 to TRBJ1-1; a possible D gene is TRBD1 (6 bases). Germline CDR1 MGHRA, CDR2 YSYEKL. Trimming removed 0 bases from V and 0 bases from J, with 17 bases in between. This CDR3 comprises 18 residues. The CDR3 spells CASSQEKGTTGVNTEAFF. The DNA for the CDR3 is TGCGCCAGCAGCCAAGAAAAAGGGACGACAGGAGTGAACACTGAAGCTTTCTTT.

This chain uses TRBV20-1 with TRBJ2-3, with 10 bases identical to TRBD1. The CDR3 contains 14 residues. CDR1 and CDR2 from the germline V gene are DFQATT and SNEGSKA (reference sequence). Germline trimming cut 4 bases from V and 5 bases from J; bases unmatched to any gene: 6. The CDR3 protein is CSATGQGELDTQYF. The CDR3 region has the DNA TGCAGTGCTACTGGACAGGGGGAGTTAGATACGCAGTATTTT.

The chain uses TRBV15 and TRBJ1-4; D is uncertain. Trimming removed 4 bases at V and 0 bases at J, with 15 bases between. CDR1 is LNHNV, CDR2 YYDKDF, per germline (reference sequence). The CDR3 has 17 amino acids. The CDR3 loop is CATSKTAFGATNEKLFF. CDR3 coding DNA: TGTGCCACCAGCAAGACGGCATTCGGGGCAACTAATGAAAAACTGTTTTTT.

J is TRBJ1-1 and V is TRBV5-1, with 7 bases aligning to TRBD1. The CDR3 has 16 amino acids. The V gene end was trimmed by 0 bases and the J gene end by 0 bases; junction bases not matched to a gene: 5. From germline, CDR1 is SGHRS and CDR2 YFSETQ. Written as DNA, the CDR3 is TGCGCCAGCAGCTTGGTCTTACAGGGGATGAACACTGAAGCTTTCTTT. Its translation: CASSLVLQGMNTEAFF. Using reference TRBV5-1 and TRBJ1-1 for the parts outside the CDR3, the full variable domain is KAGVTQTPRYLIKTRGQQVTLSCSPISGHRSVSWYQQTPGQGLQFLFEYFSETQRNKGNFPGRFSGRQFSNSRSEMNVSTLELGDSALYLCASSLVLQGMNTEAFFGQGTRLTVV.

The chain carries TRBV9 and TRBJ1-4, with unresolved D. There are 13 residues in the CDR3. The germline V gene has CDR1 SGDLS and CDR2 YYNGEE. The germline V and J ends were trimmed by 3 bases and 8 bases, with 11 bases remaining between them. CDR3 bases: TGTGCCAGCAGCGACCTAGAAGGGGAAAAACTGTTTTTT. Translation gives CASSDLEGEKLFF.

This chain connects TRBV20-1 to TRBJ2-4; D unclear. The germline V gene has CDR1 DFQATT and CDR2 SNEGSKA (reference sequence). The V and J ends lost 6 bases and 0 bases respectively, with 12 bases between them. The CDR3 has 14 residues. CDR3 DNA sequence: TGCAGTGCCGCGAGTGGGCTAGCCAAAAACATTCAGTACTTC. As protein: CSAASGLAKNIQYF.

This rearrangement joins TRBV29-1 to TRBJ1-1; no reliable D call. The CDR3 runs to 12 residues. In germline, CDR1 is SQVTM, CDR2 ANQGSEA. V dropped 8 bases and J dropped 0 bases, with 10 bases sitting between them. The CDR3 loop is CSPGPMNTEAFF. DNA of the CDR3: TGCAGCCCTGGGCCCATGAACACTGAAGCTTTCTTT.

CDR3 coding DNA: TGCGCCAGCAGCTCAGACAGGGTAGCCCACAATGAGCAGTTCTTC. Encoded protein: CASSSDRVAHNEQFF. V is TRBV5-1 and J is TRBJ2-1; 7 bases map to TRBD1. Trimming at V came to 3 bases and at J to 5 bases, leaving 8 bases not matched to a gene. This CDR3 is 15 amino acids long. Germline V gene lookup returns CDR1 SGHRS and CDR2 YFSETQ.

The chain joins TRBV4-3 to TRBJ2-1, with D maybe TRBD2 (5 bases). V gave up 2 bases and J gave up 5 bases, with 13 bases separating them. The CDR3 contains 15 residues. The germline gives CDR1 LGHNA, CDR2 YSLEER. The CDR3 nucleotides read TGCGCCAGCAGCCAACATTCGTCGGGGAACAATGAGCAGTTCTTC. Translated, it gives CASSQHSSGNNEQFF.

On this clonotype itself: A read error may account for a junction end that differs from germline. V is TRBV4-3 and J is TRBJ1-5; D ambiguous. The germline gives CDR1 LGHNA, CDR2 YSLEER. This CDR3 comprises 14 residues. CDR3 region: CASSEDPGNQPQHF. The CDR3 DNA is TGCGCCAGCAGCGAAGACCCCGGGAATCAGCCCCAGCATTTT.

This chain joins TRBV15 and TRBJ2-4, with 11 bases aligning to TRBD2. V lost 4 bases and J lost 13; bases outside the gene matches: 15. This CDR3 comprises 16 residues. Germline values: CDR1 LNHNV, CDR2 YYDKDF (reference sequence). The CDR3 DNA reads TGTGCCACCAGCACATCCGGGACTAGCGGTTTCGATGAGCAGTACTTC. Translating it yields CATSTSGTSGFDEQYF.

The chain employs TRBV27 and TRBJ2-5, with D perhaps matching TRBD1 (6 bases). The CDR3 totals 14 residues. Germline CDR1 and CDR2: MNHEY and SMNVEV (reference sequence). Trimming pared 5 bases from V and 4 bases from J, leaving 14 bases between. The CDR3 here is CASSVRPGVETQYF. Written as DNA, the CDR3 is TGTGCCAGCAGTGTAAGGCCAGGGGTAGAGACCCAGTACTTC.